A selection of T cell receptor beta chains follows, all from one sample in a study of blood T cell repertoires in COVID-19. Clones were sequenced by immunoSEQ multiplex PCR, and TCRdb holds only the in-frame ones, with some missing. The sample consists of 95,000 to 100,000 clones, approximately 87% of them appearing once. Input material: peripheral blood. The receptors derive from a woman aged 25 to 45 with acute or convalescent COVID-19. CDR3s include the opening cysteine and the closing phenylalanine or tryptophan. A D gene is named only where the DNA matches it firmly. The size entry is marked missing in some rows and otherwise reads once, few, many or a size class.

j_call | clone_size | v_call | d_call | cdr3_aa | cdr3_nt
TRBJ2-5 | NA | TRBV7-2 | TRBD1 | CASSTGQGAETQYF | TGTGCCAGCAGCACCGGACAGGGGGCAGAGACCCAGTACTTC
TRBJ1-1 | NA | TRBV6-1 | NA | CASSEAAGTEAFF | TGTGCCAGCAGTGAAGCGGCGGGGACTGAAGCTTTCTTT
TRBJ1-4 | NA | TRBV27 | TRBD1 | CASSFRGQGDEKLFF | TGTGCCAGCAGTTTTAGGGGGCAGGGGGATGAAAAACTGTTTTTT
TRBJ2-5 | NA | TRBV5-6 | NA | CASSLGLQGRETQYF | TGTGCCAGCAGCTTGGGGCTCCAGGGAAGAGAGACCCAGTACTTC
TRBJ2-1 | NA | TRBV9 | NA | CASSSSGSSYNEQFF | TGTGCCAGCAGCTCAAGCGGTAGCTCCTACAATGAGCAGTTCTTC
TRBJ1-2 | NA | TRBV5-1 | TRBD1 | CASSFQGAFDGYTF | TGCGCCAGCAGCTTCCAGGGGGCTTTCGATGGCTACACCTTC
TRBJ1-2 | NA | TRBV30 | NA | CAWSDFPGDSNYGYTF | TGTGCCTGGAGCGACTTTCCCGGGGACTCTAACTATGGCTACACCTTC
TRBJ1-1 | NA | TRBV19 | NA | CASTFLGRTEAFF | TGTGCCAGTACCTTTTTGGGGCGCACTGAAGCTTTCTTT
TRBJ2-5 | NA | TRBV7-3 | NA | CASSPGSGETQYF | TGTGCCAGCAGCCCCGGCTCAGGAGAGACCCAGTACTTC
TRBJ1-2 | NA | TRBV9 | TRBD1 | CASSVEQGPNYGYTF | TGTGCCAGCAGCGTCGAACAGGGGCCTAACTATGGCTACACCTTC
TRBJ1-2 | NA | TRBV7-9 | NA | CASSLEVRGRGYTF | TGTGCCAGCAGCTTAGAAGTCAGGGGAAGAGGCTACACCTTC
TRBJ1-3 | NA | TRBV11-2 | NA | CASSLAGASGNTIYF | TGTGCCAGCAGCCTAGCAGGGGCCTCTGGAAACACCATATATTTT
TRBJ1-3 | NA | TRBV11-1 | NA | CASSKDRISGNTIYF | TGTGCCAGCAGCAAAGACAGGATCTCTGGAAACACCATATATTTT
TRBJ1-1 | NA | TRBV6-5 | NA | CASNYQMNTEAFF | TGTGCCAGCAACTACCAAATGAACACTGAAGCTTTCTTT
TRBJ2-2 | NA | TRBV2 | TRBD2 | CASSEAGGGSNTGELFF | TGTGCCAGCAGTGAAGCCGGCGGGGGGTCGAACACCGGGGAGCTGTTTTTT
TRBJ1-1 | NA | TRBV7-8 | NA | CASSLVAMNTEAFF | TGTGCCAGCAGCTTAGTAGCGATGAACACTGAAGCTTTCTTT
TRBJ2-1 | NA | TRBV9 | NA | CASSVDPGEGNEQFF | TGTGCCAGCAGCGTAGACCCGGGGGAAGGCAATGAGCAGTTCTTC
TRBJ1-2 | once | TRBV9 | TRBD1 | CASSSRTGDSYGYTF | TGTGCCAGCAGCAGCCGGACAGGGGATAGCTATGGCTACACCTTC
TRBJ2-7 | NA | TRBV11-1 | NA | CASSLRVQGNEQYF | TGTGCCAGCAGCTTACGGGTCCAGGGGAACGAGCAGTACTTC
TRBJ1-2 | NA | TRBV7-8 | TRBD1 | CASSRIDRGATGYTF | TGTGCCAGCAGCCGAATAGACAGGGGGGCGACGGGCTACACCTTC
TRBJ2-2 | NA | TRBV6-6 | TRBD1 | CASSQTGVAGELFF | TGTGCCAGCAGTCAGACAGGGGTAGCCGGGGAGCTGTTTTTT
TRBJ2-7 | NA | TRBV9 | NA | CASSVGTGAYEQYF | TGTGCCAGCAGCGTAGGGACTGGGGCCTACGAGCAGTACTTC
TRBJ1-2 | NA | TRBV12-5 | NA | CASGPGLQVGGYTF | TGTGCTAGTGGTCCGGGACTCCAAGTCGGAGGCTACACCTTC
TRBJ1-3 | NA | TRBV18 | TRBD1 | CASSLTGTAGNTIYF | TGTGCCAGCTCACTCACCGGGACAGCTGGAAACACCATATATTTT
TRBJ1-1 | NA | TRBV4-1 | TRBD1 | CASSPSGTGDMNTEAFF | TGCGCCAGCAGCCCCTCCGGGACAGGAGACATGAACACTGAAGCTTTCTTT
TRBJ2-7 | NA | TRBV2 | NA | CASSLRGPSYEQYF | TGTGCCAGCTCCTTGCGGGGGCCCTCCTACGAGCAGTACTTC
TRBJ2-1 | NA | TRBV29-1 | TRBD2 | CSVAGTSLHEQFF | TGCAGCGTCGCCGGGACTAGCCTCCATGAGCAGTTCTTC
TRBJ2-1 | NA | TRBV29-1 | TRBD2 | CSVWGLAGSSYNEQFF | TGCAGCGTTTGGGGACTAGCGGGGTCCTCCTACAATGAGCAGTTCTTC
TRBJ1-2 | NA | TRBV29-1 | NA | CSAEGGGGYTF | TGCAGCGCCGAAGGGGGGGGTGGCTACACCTTC
TRBJ2-7 | once | TRBV5-1 | TRBD2 | CASSFGEGSTYEQYF | TGCGCCAGCAGCTTCGGGGAGGGGTCAACCTACGAGCAGTACTTC
TRBJ2-6 | NA | TRBV15 | NA | CATSRVRAPGANVLTF | TGTGCCACCAGCAGAGTCAGGGCCCCTGGGGCCAACGTCCTGACTTTC
TRBJ2-2 | once | TRBV5-6 | NA | CASHYSLGELFF | TGTGCCAGCCACTACTCTTTAGGGGAGCTGTTTTTT
TRBJ2-7 | NA | TRBV7-3 | NA | CASSSGEDEQYF | TGTGCCAGCAGCTCCGGAGAGGACGAGCAGTACTTC
TRBJ2-4 | NA | TRBV3-1/TRBV3-2 | NA | CASSQDRLAGRGIQYF | TGTGCCAGCAGCCAAGATCGACTGGCGGGCCGAGGCATTCAGTACTTC
TRBJ2-1 | NA | TRBV5-5 | TRBD2 | CASSLVASGGGEQFF | TGTGCCAGCAGCTTGGTTGCGAGCGGGGGTGGTGAGCAGTTCTTC
TRBJ1-6 | NA | TRBV28 | NA | CASSSDSLYNSPLHF | TGTGCCAGCAGTTCTGACAGTCTCTATAATTCACCCCTCCACTTT
TRBJ1-3 | NA | TRBV6-5 | TRBD1 | CASRTGTGAGNTIYF | TGTGCCAGCAGGACCGGGACAGGTGCTGGAAACACCATATATTTT
TRBJ1-5 | NA | TRBV12-3/TRBV12-4 | NA | CASSLGSYQPQHF | TGTGCCAGCAGTTTAGGGAGTTATCAGCCCCAGCATTTT
TRBJ2-7 | NA | TRBV7-9 | NA | CASSPGDPRDEQYF | TGTGCCAGCAGCCCAGGGGATCCCAGGGACGAGCAGTACTTC
TRBJ2-3 | NA | TRBV13 | TRBD2 | CASSLPTSGVTDTQYF | TGTGCCAGCAGCTTACCGACTAGCGGGGTCACAGATACGCAGTATTTT
TRBJ1-5 | NA | TRBV28 | NA | CASSHGGTGNLAQHF | TGTGCCAGCAGTCACGGGGGGACTGGGAATCTGGCCCAGCATTTT
TRBJ2-7 | few | TRBV10-3 | NA | CAITDLGAQGGQYF | TGTGCCATCACCGACCTAGGGGCCCAAGGCGGGCAGTACTTC
TRBJ2-3 | NA | TRBV5-5 | NA | CASSLYSPDTQYF | TGTGCCAGCAGCTTGTACAGCCCAGATACGCAGTATTTT